Described below is a single T cell receptor (beta chain) sequence and its context. Trimming shortened V by 1 base and J by 5 bases, and 17 bases separated the two germline ends. This CDR3 spans 15 amino acids. The germline CDR1 and CDR2 sequences are DFQATT and SNEGSKA (reference sequence). TCRdb independently ran MiXCR on the RT-PCR reads; one entry per CDR3 protein. The sample holds more than 600,000 distinct CDR3 sequences, approximately 15% seen once. V usage is TRBV20-1 and J usage is TRBJ1-1; D possibly corresponds to TRBD1 (5 bases). The material sequenced was memory CD4+ T cells from blood. The receptor's source is a female donor in good health, serving as a healthy control. CDR3 DNA sequence: TGCAGTGCTAGAGGAGGGGTCGCGGGACGGACTGAAGCTTTCTTT. Encoded protein: CSARGGVAGRTEAFF.